This T cell receptor beta chain comes out of a study of CD8 T cells in Susac syndrome. RNA, at about 0.45 to 1 ug, was reverse transcribed with random hexamers. Multiplex immunoSEQ PCR targeted 54 Vbeta and 13 Jbeta TCR beta segments. In TCRdb, the immunoSEQ multiplex PCR reads were re-called with MiXCR into one record per CDR3 protein. The table shows around 62,000 distinct CDR3 sequences, with approximately 90% occurring only once. Sequencing targeted TCR beta in T cells from blood (CD8+ and CD4+). It was healthy donors who served as the controls, matched for age and sex. Negative isolation was used for CD8+ and CD4+ T cells and FACS enrichment for TEMRA cells. The CDR3 runs to 15 residues. V lost 1 base and J lost 9, with 16 bases in between. Germline V gene lookup returns CDR1 LGHNA and CDR2 YSLEER.

V usage is TRBV4-3 and J usage is TRBJ2-1; perhaps TRBD2 as D (7 bases). The TCR was taken from a human donor in good health. Input material: CD8+ T cells from PBMCs. Here the CDR3 DNA reads TGCGCCAGCAGCCAAGCCCGATGGGGGGGCGGTGAGCAGTTCTTC. Its protein is CASSQARWGGGEQFF.